Listed below are T cell receptor beta chains from one sample, sequenced in a study of Graves' ophthalmopathy and Graves' hyperthyroidism. TCRdb processed the multiplex PCR reads anew with MiXCR; each CDR3 protein has one entry. The sample has 900,000 to 1,200,000 distinct CDR3 sequences, roughly two fifths seen once. The material sequenced was peripheral blood or thyroid tissue (not recorded which). The receptors derive from an adult man with Graves' hyperthyroidism. Each CDR3 is given with its conserved first and last residue. The D gene is left open where the match is weak. Rows may omit the clone size; those that give it use once, few, many or a size class.

clone_size: few
j_call: TRBJ1-1
d_call: .
v_call: TRBV6-2/TRBV6-3
cdr3_aa: CASSYSMAAWYNTEAFF
cdr3_nt: TGTGCCAGCAGTTACTCGATGGCAGCTTGGTATAACACTGAAGCTTTCTTT

clone_size: .
j_call: TRBJ1-5
d_call: .
v_call: TRBV20-1
cdr3_aa: CSASLSSGRLETQHF
cdr3_nt: TGCAGTGCTAGTTTGTCTAGCGGGAGACTAGAGACCCAGCATTTT

clone_size: .
j_call: TRBJ2-7
d_call: .
v_call: TRBV30
cdr3_aa: CAWSSGSTYEQYF
cdr3_nt: TGTGCCTGGAGTTCGGGATCAACCTACGAGCAGTACTTC

clone_size: few
j_call: TRBJ2-2
d_call: .
v_call: TRBV19
cdr3_aa: CASSIVRGTNTGELFF
cdr3_nt: TGTGCCAGTAGTATAGTTAGAGGCACGAACACCGGGGAGCTGTTTTTT

clone_size: .
j_call: TRBJ1-5
d_call: TRBD1
v_call: TRBV4-1
cdr3_aa: CASSQVAGTGGRGNQPQHF
cdr3_nt: TGCGCCAGCAGCCAAGTCGCCGGGACAGGGGGGAGAGGCAATCAGCCCCAGCATTTT

clone_size: .
j_call: TRBJ1-5
d_call: .
v_call: TRBV19
cdr3_aa: CASSIGGQSNQPQHF
cdr3_nt: TGTGCCAGTAGTATAGGGGGCCAAAGCAATCAGCCCCAGCATTTT

clone_size: .
j_call: TRBJ2-7
d_call: TRBD1
v_call: TRBV7-4
cdr3_aa: CASKGQGEILPYEQYF
cdr3_nt: TGTGCCAGCAAAGGACAGGGAGAAATTCTTCCCTACGAGCAGTACTTC

clone_size: many
j_call: TRBJ1-5
d_call: .
v_call: TRBV20-1
cdr3_aa: CSARLGFSNQPQHF
cdr3_nt: TGCAGTGCTAGATTGGGTTTTAGCAATCAGCCCCAGCATTTT

clone_size: .
j_call: TRBJ2-5
d_call: TRBD2
v_call: TRBV7-8
cdr3_aa: CASSKRTSGIDRETQYF
cdr3_nt: TGTGCCAGCAGCAAACGGACTAGCGGGATTGATCGGGAGACCCAGTACTTC

clone_size: many
j_call: TRBJ1-1
d_call: .
v_call: TRBV5-1
cdr3_aa: CASSPAGYTEAFF
cdr3_nt: TGCGCCAGCAGCCCGGCTGGGTACACTGAAGCTTTCTTT

clone_size: many
j_call: TRBJ1-2
d_call: .
v_call: TRBV11-2
cdr3_aa: CASSLRVNYGYTF
cdr3_nt: TGTGCCAGCAGCTTGCGTGTAAACTATGGCTACACCTTC

clone_size: .
j_call: TRBJ2-2
d_call: .
v_call: TRBV5-1
cdr3_aa: CASSLPSQGSGELFF
cdr3_nt: TGCGCCAGCAGCTTGCCATCGCAGGGATCCGGGGAGCTGTTTTTT

clone_size: .
j_call: TRBJ2-7
d_call: TRBD1
v_call: TRBV14
cdr3_aa: CASSQPGIGTGTYEQYF
cdr3_nt: TGTGCCAGCAGCCAACCCGGAATCGGGACAGGAACCTACGAGCAGTACTTC

clone_size: few
j_call: TRBJ1-1
d_call: .
v_call: TRBV20-1
cdr3_aa: CSAKALTGVNTEAFF
cdr3_nt: TGCAGTGCTAAAGCACTGACAGGAGTGAACACTGAAGCTTTCTTT

clone_size: many
j_call: TRBJ2-5
d_call: TRBD2
v_call: TRBV20-1
cdr3_aa: CSAPPTSGGWETQYF
cdr3_nt: TGCAGTGCTCCTCCGACTAGCGGGGGGTGGGAGACCCAGTACTTC

clone_size: .
j_call: TRBJ1-6
d_call: .
v_call: TRBV7-9
cdr3_aa: CASSLTHDGSPLHF
cdr3_nt: TGTGCCAGCAGCTTAACCCACGACGGGTCACCCCTCCACTTT

clone_size: few
j_call: TRBJ1-5
d_call: .
v_call: TRBV20-1
cdr3_aa: CSAEGGWKPQHF
cdr3_nt: TGTAGTGCAGAGGGCGGTTGGAAGCCCCAGCATTTT

clone_size: many
j_call: TRBJ2-5
d_call: TRBD2
v_call: TRBV2
cdr3_aa: CASSGGGSPKETQYF
cdr3_nt: TGTGCCAGCAGCGGCGGGGGTTCCCCCAAAGAGACCCAGTACTTC

clone_size: few
j_call: TRBJ1-2
d_call: .
v_call: TRBV29-1
cdr3_aa: CSAAAGNNYGYTF
cdr3_nt: TGCAGCGCAGCAGCCGGCAATAACTATGGCTACACCTTC

clone_size: many
j_call: TRBJ1-2
d_call: TRBD1
v_call: TRBV6-5
cdr3_aa: CASRTPQGGQSYGYTF
cdr3_nt: TGTGCCAGCAGAACCCCCCAGGGGGGACAAAGCTATGGCTACACCTTC

clone_size: few
j_call: TRBJ2-7
d_call: .
v_call: TRBV10-3
cdr3_aa: CASSYEPYEQYF
cdr3_nt: TGTGCCAGCAGTTACGAACCCTACGAGCAGTACTTC

clone_size: many
j_call: TRBJ2-5
d_call: .
v_call: TRBV10-3
cdr3_aa: CAISPGNKETQYF
cdr3_nt: TGTGCCATCAGTCCCGGGAACAAAGAGACCCAGTACTTC

clone_size: .
j_call: TRBJ2-7
d_call: TRBD1
v_call: TRBV29-1
cdr3_aa: CSVLNRGNEQYF
cdr3_nt: TGCAGCGTCTTAAACAGGGGGAACGAGCAGTACTTC

clone_size: .
j_call: TRBJ2-2
d_call: .
v_call: TRBV6-5
cdr3_aa: CASSYTPGQENTGELFF
cdr3_nt: TGTGCCAGCAGTTACACCCCGGGACAAGAAAACACCGGGGAGCTGTTTTTT

clone_size: .
j_call: TRBJ1-3
d_call: .
v_call: TRBV7-9
cdr3_aa: CASSSRVGSGNTIYF
cdr3_nt: TGTGCCAGCAGCTCCCGGGTGGGCTCTGGAAACACCATATATTTT

clone_size: .
j_call: TRBJ1-2
d_call: TRBD1
v_call: TRBV12-3/TRBV12-4
cdr3_aa: CASYGQGISGYGYTF
cdr3_nt: TGTGCCAGCTATGGACAGGGGATCTCGGGCTATGGCTACACCTTC

clone_size: few
j_call: TRBJ2-7
d_call: TRBD1
v_call: TRBV7-9
cdr3_aa: CASSQVTSTGGSGYEQYF
cdr3_nt: TGTGCCAGCAGCCAGGTCACCTCTACAGGGGGCAGTGGGTACGAGCAGTACTTC

clone_size: many
j_call: TRBJ2-7
d_call: TRBD1
v_call: TRBV15
cdr3_aa: CATSRGDREGYEQYF
cdr3_nt: TGTGCCACCAGCAGAGGGGACAGGGAGGGATACGAGCAGTACTTC

clone_size: many
j_call: TRBJ1-4
d_call: .
v_call: TRBV5-8
cdr3_aa: CASSLPLNEKLFF
cdr3_nt: TGTGCCAGCAGCTTGCCCTTAAATGAAAAACTGTTTTTT

clone_size: few
j_call: TRBJ2-2
d_call: .
v_call: TRBV20-1
cdr3_aa: CSATRDNSGTGELFF
cdr3_nt: TGCAGTGCCACCCGGGACAATAGCGGGACCGGGGAGCTGTTTTTT

clone_size: .
j_call: TRBJ2-5
d_call: TRBD2
v_call: TRBV29-1
cdr3_aa: CSVDSSGRAETQYF
cdr3_nt: TGCAGCGTTGATTCCAGCGGGAGGGCAGAGACCCAGTACTTC

clone_size: many
j_call: TRBJ2-7
d_call: .
v_call: TRBV7-9
cdr3_aa: CASSLSSGPTEQYF
cdr3_nt: TGTGCCAGCAGCTTATCCTCGGGCCCAACGGAGCAGTACTTC

clone_size: few
j_call: TRBJ2-2
d_call: .
v_call: TRBV19
cdr3_aa: CASIPRGNTGELFF
cdr3_nt: TGTGCCAGTATCCCGCGGGGTAACACCGGGGAGCTGTTTTTT

clone_size: .
j_call: TRBJ2-2
d_call: .
v_call: TRBV7-9
cdr3_aa: CASSPAAGELFF
cdr3_nt: TGTGCCAGCAGTCCGGCGGCCGGGGAGCTGTTTTTT

clone_size: many
j_call: TRBJ2-7
d_call: TRBD1
v_call: TRBV7-8
cdr3_aa: CASSLGGQGIEQYF
cdr3_nt: TGTGCCAGCAGCTTAGGGGGACAGGGCATCGAGCAGTACTTC

clone_size: .
j_call: TRBJ2-7
d_call: TRBD2
v_call: TRBV29-1
cdr3_aa: CSVTGTSGSHEQYF
cdr3_nt: TGCAGCGTCACCGGGACTAGCGGGAGTCACGAGCAGTACTTC

clone_size: .
j_call: TRBJ2-1
d_call: .
v_call: TRBV7-2
cdr3_aa: CASSLGLYDEQFF
cdr3_nt: TGTGCCAGCAGCCTCGGACTCTACGATGAGCAGTTCTTC

clone_size: few
j_call: TRBJ1-4
d_call: .
v_call: TRBV20-1
cdr3_aa: CSARVFEKLFF
cdr3_nt: TGCAGTGCTAGAGTGTTCGAAAAACTGTTTTTT

clone_size: .
j_call: TRBJ1-3
d_call: .
v_call: TRBV29-1
cdr3_aa: CSVVGGAGNTIYF
cdr3_nt: TGCAGCGTTGTGGGGGGGGCTGGAAACACCATATATTTT

clone_size: many
j_call: TRBJ2-7
d_call: .
v_call: TRBV7-2
cdr3_aa: CASSPWVERDNYEQYF
cdr3_nt: TGTGCCAGCAGCCCTTGGGTCGAGCGGGACAACTACGAGCAGTACTTC

clone_size: .
j_call: TRBJ1-6
d_call: .
v_call: TRBV2
cdr3_aa: CASSEAPGSNSPLHF
cdr3_nt: TGTGCCAGCAGTGAAGCACCAGGGAGTAATTCACCCCTCCACTTT

clone_size: many
j_call: TRBJ1-2
d_call: TRBD1
v_call: TRBV7-8
cdr3_aa: CASSLGSGRGNYGYTF
cdr3_nt: TGTGCCAGCAGCTTAGGATCCGGCAGGGGGAACTATGGCTACACCTTC

clone_size: many
j_call: TRBJ1-6
d_call: .
v_call: TRBV5-8
cdr3_aa: CASSFQSHNSPLHF
cdr3_nt: TGTGCCAGCAGCTTTCAGAGCCACAATTCACCCCTCCACTTT

clone_size: many
j_call: TRBJ2-7
d_call: TRBD2
v_call: TRBV19
cdr3_aa: CASSIAGERYEQYF
cdr3_nt: TGTGCCAGTAGTATTGCGGGGGAGAGGTACGAGCAGTACTTC

clone_size: many
j_call: TRBJ1-1
d_call: .
v_call: TRBV7-6
cdr3_aa: CASSLGWGGDTEAFF
cdr3_nt: TGTGCCAGCAGCTTAGGGTGGGGTGGGGACACTGAAGCTTTCTTT